Following are 5 T cell receptor beta chains from one sample sequenced in a study of T cells in localized non-small cell lung cancer. Assay used: immunoSEQ multiplex PCR; TCRdb lists only in-frame clones, some missing. This sample has roughly 61,000 clones, with 80% to 90% found just once. Specimen: PBMCs, collected before any cancer treatment. Receptors were obtained from a man between 35 and 75 years old with stage II lung adenocarcinoma.

This clone came up a few times. The J gene is TRBJ1-4, the V gene TRBV5-5, with TRBD1 matching 7 bases. Unmatched junction bases numbered 11, after V lost 4 bases and J lost 8 bases. The CDR3 sequence is 15 residues long. Germline assignment: CDR1 SGHKS and CDR2 YYEKEE (reference sequence). The CDR3 loop is CASSRLGQVREKLFF. CDR3 bases: TGTGCCAGCAGCCGCCTCGGACAGGTCAGAGAAAAACTGTTTTTT.

The V call is TRBV7-2, the J call TRBJ2-7; D ambiguous. This CDR3 spans 14 amino acids. CDR1 is SGHTA and CDR2 is FQGNSA in the germline V gene. V dropped 5 bases and J dropped 10 bases, with 21 bases sitting between them. The CDR3 protein is CASSPEAVQSRQYF. The CDR3 DNA reads as TGTGCCAGCAGCCCAGAGGCAGTGCAGAGTCGACAGTACTTC.

Notes on this clone: A junction boundary mismatches the germline segment, possibly from a read error. The chain has TRBV7-7 and TRBJ2-5; D remains ambiguous. The CDR3 loop spans 13 amino acids. In germline, CDR1 is SSHAT, CDR2 FNYEAQ (reference sequence). As DNA, the CDR3 is TGTGCTAGCAGCTTAGCTGAACGGGAGACCCAGTACTTC. This encodes CASSLAERETQYF.

The gene calls are TRBV18 and TRBJ2-7, with 7 nucleotides matching TRBD2. V lost 3 bases and J lost 4; bases outside the gene matches: 18. Germline lookup yields CDR1 KGHSH and CDR2 LQKENI. The CDR3 totals 18 residues. The CDR3 spells CASSPDGRVLLRNYEQYF. The CDR3 DNA reads as TGTGCCAGCTCACCCGATGGGAGGGTCCTTCTTCGTAATTACGAGCAGTACTTC.

The chain joins TRBV5-8 to TRBJ2-5, with D perhaps matching TRBD2 (5 bases). The CDR3 is made up of 14 amino acids. Germline V lookup: CDR1 SGHTS, CDR2 YDEGEE. The V end lost 7 bases, the J end lost 4 bases, and 17 bases lay between the germline ends. The CDR3 DNA sequence: TGTGCCAGCGAGCGGAGGAGGTGGGGAGAGACCCAGTACTTC. This sequence encodes CASERRRWGETQYF. The full variable domain, rest sourced from reference TRBV5-8 and TRBJ2-5, is EAGVTQSPTHLIKTRGQQATLRCSPISGHTSVYWYQQALGLGLQFLLWYDEGEERNRGNFPPRFSGRQFPNYSSELNVNALELEDSALYLCASERRRWGETQYFGPGTRLLVL.